This T cell receptor beta chain was identified during a study of blood T cell repertoires in COVID-19. Study background: The United States, Italy and Spain were the sources of the acute and convalescent COVID-19 samples.

Cohorts were based on clinical histories the participants reported. Resolution of symptoms, clearance, or two negative PCRs was present in recovered Cohort 3 donors. There are 15 residues in the CDR3. Germline loops: CDR1 SGHRS, CDR2 YFSETQ. V was cut by 0 bases and J by 7 bases, with 17 bases left in between. This table comes from immunoSEQ multiplex PCR, and its TCRdb copy is limited to in-frame clones, with some not included. The data show around 300,000 clones, with approximately 91% seen just once and about 1.7% held by the top ten. Sample: PBMCs or T cells enriched from blood (not recorded which). This receptor was obtained from a woman in her thirties or forties who had recovered from COVID-19. V and J are TRBV5-1 and TRBJ2-7; no clear D gene. CDR3 protein: CASSLEVETMSEQYF. The CDR3 DNA follows: TGCGCCAGCAGCTTGGAAGTAGAAACGATGTCTGAGCAGTACTTC.